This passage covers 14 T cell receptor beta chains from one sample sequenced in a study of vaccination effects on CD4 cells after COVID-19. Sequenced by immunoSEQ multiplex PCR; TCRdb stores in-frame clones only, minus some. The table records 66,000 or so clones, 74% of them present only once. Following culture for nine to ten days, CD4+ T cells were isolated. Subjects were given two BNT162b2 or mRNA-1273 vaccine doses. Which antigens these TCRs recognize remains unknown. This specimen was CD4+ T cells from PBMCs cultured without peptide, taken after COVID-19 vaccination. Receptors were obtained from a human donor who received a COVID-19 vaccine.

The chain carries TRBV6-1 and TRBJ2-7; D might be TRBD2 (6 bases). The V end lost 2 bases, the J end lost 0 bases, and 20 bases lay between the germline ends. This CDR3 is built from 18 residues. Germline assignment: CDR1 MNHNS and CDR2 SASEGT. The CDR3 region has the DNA TGTGCCAGCAGTGAAATGCCTCTGAGCGGGCGTATCTCCTACGAGCAGTACGTC. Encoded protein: CASSEMPLSGRISYEQYV.

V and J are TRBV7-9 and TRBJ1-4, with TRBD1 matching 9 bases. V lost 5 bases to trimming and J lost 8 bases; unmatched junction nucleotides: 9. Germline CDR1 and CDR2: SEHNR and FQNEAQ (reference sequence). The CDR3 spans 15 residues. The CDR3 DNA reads TGTGCCAGCAGCCTCTTCGGGACAGGGCAGGAAAAACTGTTTTTT. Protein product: CASSLFGTGQEKLFF.

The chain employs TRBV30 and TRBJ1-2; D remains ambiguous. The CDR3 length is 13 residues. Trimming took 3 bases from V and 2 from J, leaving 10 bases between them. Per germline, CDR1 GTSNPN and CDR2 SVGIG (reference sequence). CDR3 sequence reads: CAWRSPPNYGYTF. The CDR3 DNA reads TGTGCCTGGAGATCTCCGCCGAACTATGGCTACACCTTC. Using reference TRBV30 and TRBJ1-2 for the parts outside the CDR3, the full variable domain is SQTIHQWPATLVQPVGSPLSLECTVEGTSNPNLYWYRQAAGRGLQLLFYSVGIGQISSEVPQNLSASRPQDRQFILSSKKLLLSDSGFYLCAWRSPPNYGYTFGSGTRLTVV.

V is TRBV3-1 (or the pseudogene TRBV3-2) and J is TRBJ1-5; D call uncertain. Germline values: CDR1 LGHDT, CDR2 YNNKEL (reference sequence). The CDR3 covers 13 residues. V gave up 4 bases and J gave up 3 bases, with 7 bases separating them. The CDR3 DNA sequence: TGTGCCAGCAGCCTAAACCTCAATCAGCCCCAGCATTTT. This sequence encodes CASSLNLNQPQHF.

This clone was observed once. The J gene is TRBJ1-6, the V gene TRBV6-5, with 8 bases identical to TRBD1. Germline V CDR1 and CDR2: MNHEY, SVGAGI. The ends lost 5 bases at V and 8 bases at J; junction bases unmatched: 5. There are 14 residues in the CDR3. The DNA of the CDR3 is TGTGCCAGCAGTCCGGACAGGGAGGATTCACCCCTCCACTTT. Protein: CASSPDREDSPLHF.

The CDR3 loop reads CASSLVVSGGTYTDTQYF. For the CDR3, the DNA is TGTGCCAGCAGCTTAGTGGTTAGCGGGGGGACCTACACAGATACGCAGTATTTT. The V call is TRBV7-9, the J call TRBJ2-3; TRBD2 agrees at 10 bases. Unmatched junction bases numbered 9, after V lost 1 base and J lost 2 bases. Germline V gene data show CDR1 as SEHNR and CDR2 as FQNEAQ (reference sequence). The CDR3 totals 18 residues. The variable domain in full, completed from reference TRBV7-9 and TRBJ2-3, reads DTGVSQNPRHKITKRGQNVTFRCDPISEHNRLYWYRQTLGQGPEFLTYFQNEAQLEKSRLLSDRFSAERPKGSFSTLEIQRTEQGDSAMYLCASSLVVSGGTYTDTQYFGPGTRLTVL.

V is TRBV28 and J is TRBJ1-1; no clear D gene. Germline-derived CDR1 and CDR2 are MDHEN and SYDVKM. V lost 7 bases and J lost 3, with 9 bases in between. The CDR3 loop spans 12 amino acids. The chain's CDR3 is CASNERDTEAFF. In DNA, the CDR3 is TGTGCCAGCAACGAGAGGGACACTGAAGCTTTCTTT.

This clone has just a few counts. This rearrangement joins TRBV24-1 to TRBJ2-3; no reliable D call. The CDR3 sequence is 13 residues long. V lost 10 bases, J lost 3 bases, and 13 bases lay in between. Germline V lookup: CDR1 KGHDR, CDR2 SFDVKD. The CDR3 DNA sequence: TGTGCCACATCCCGTGGCCTAACAGATACGCAGTATTTT. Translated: CATSRGLTDTQYF.

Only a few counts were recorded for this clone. CDR3: CASSSGQGYGYTF. CDR3 sequence (DNA): TGTGCCAGCAGCTCTGGACAGGGCTATGGCTACACCTTC. The rearrangement links TRBV5-4 to TRBJ1-2, with 8 nucleotides matching TRBD1. The length of the CDR3 is 13 residues. The V segment lost 3 bases and the J segment 4 bases; nucleotides outside the gene matches: 2. The germline CDR1 and CDR2 sequences are SGHNT and YYREEE (reference sequence).

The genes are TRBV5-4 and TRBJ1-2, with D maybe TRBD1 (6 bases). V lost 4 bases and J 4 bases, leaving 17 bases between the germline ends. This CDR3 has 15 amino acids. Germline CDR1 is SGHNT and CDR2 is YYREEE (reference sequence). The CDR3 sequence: CASSTGSGASYGYTF. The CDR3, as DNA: TGTGCCAGCAGCACCGGATCGGGGGCTTCCTATGGCTACACCTTC.

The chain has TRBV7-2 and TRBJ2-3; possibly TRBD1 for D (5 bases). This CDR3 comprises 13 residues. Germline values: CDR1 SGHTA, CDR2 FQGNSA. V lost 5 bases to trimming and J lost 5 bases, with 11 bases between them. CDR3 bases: TGTGCCAGCAGCATAACCAGGGAAGATACGCAGTATTTT. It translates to CASSITREDTQYF.

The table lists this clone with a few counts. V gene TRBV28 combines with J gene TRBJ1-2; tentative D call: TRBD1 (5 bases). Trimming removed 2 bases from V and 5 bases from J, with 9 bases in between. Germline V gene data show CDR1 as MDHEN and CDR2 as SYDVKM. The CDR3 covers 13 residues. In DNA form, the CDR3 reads TGTGCCAGCAGTTTAACGACAGATTATGGCTACACCTTC. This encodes CASSLTTDYGYTF.

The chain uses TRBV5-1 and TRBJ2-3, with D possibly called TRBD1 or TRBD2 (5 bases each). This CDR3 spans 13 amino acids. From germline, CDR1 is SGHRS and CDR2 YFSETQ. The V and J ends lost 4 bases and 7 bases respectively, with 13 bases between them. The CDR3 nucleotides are TGCGCCAGCAGCCCGGGACCTACACATACGCAGTATTTT. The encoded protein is CASSPGPTHTQYF.

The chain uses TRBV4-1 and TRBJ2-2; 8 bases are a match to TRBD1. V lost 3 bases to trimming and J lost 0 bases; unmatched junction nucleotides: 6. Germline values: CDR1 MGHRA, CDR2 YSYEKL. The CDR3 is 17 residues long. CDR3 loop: CASSQPDRGPNTGELFF. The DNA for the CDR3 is TGCGCCAGCAGCCAGCCCGACAGGGGACCGAACACCGGGGAGCTGTTTTTT.